The following is a T cell receptor (beta chain) sequence with its context. The table lists this clonotype with a few counts. Its target antigen remains unknown. Base-call qualities are not available, and no considerably larger clone is one nucleotide away. Genomic DNA served as template for TCR beta VDJ combination and CDR3 sequence profiling. An Illumina HiSeq 2000 was used for TCR repertoire sequencing. The source study handled its data this way. TRBV/TRBJ rearrangement plots, CDR3 size and DJ length profiles, and Simpson's diversity index were used to evaluate the repertoires. The most abundant DNA sequence in the deep sequencing data was defined as the immunodominant clone. CDR3 amino acid sequences were screened for sharing across subjects and compared with published repertoires and the VDJdb database. TCRdb applied fastp at Q25 and MiXCR to the public reads, then kept only in-frame beta chains. Merged by CDR3 protein, the rows form single entries marked with the most common genes and DNA. These V and J calls originate from TCRdb's pipeline instead of the authors' own analysis. The sample contains over 40,000 distinct CDR3 sequences, approximately 72% of them found a single time. The ten largest make up under 40% of the sample.

The data were obtained in a study of CD8+CD57+ T cells in acquired aplastic anemia listed by TCRdb under 2018. With respect to the entire study: On average, sorted CD4+ and CD8+ cells yielded roughly 3.4 ug of extracted DNA, with a range of roughly 0.19 to 27.4 ug. Mean read counts for healthy donor samples were about 10 million for CD4+ cells and some 11 million for CD8+ cells.

Trimming leaves V shorter by 5 bases and J shorter by 2 bases, with the junction holding 5 bases beyond the gene matches. From the cysteine through the phenylalanine, the CDR3 covers 15 amino acids. The CDR3 DNA has 45 bases and is translated from base 1. For CDR1 and CDR2, the germline V gene lists SNHLY and FYNNEI. What the work shows at the level of the full study, not this receptor alone: Some 30 CD8+ CDR3 sequences were found to be shared between patients and controls, but these sequences appeared to be highly expressed in patients and within the immunodominant clones of the patients. Between patients and healthy controls, no significant difference in CD8+ Simpson's diversity was found (P=0.060).

The study deep-sequenced TCR repertoires of sorted CD4+ and CD8+ blood T cells from severe aplastic anemia patients and healthy subjects. Ficoll-Paque density gradient centrifugation was used to isolate peripheral blood mononuclear cells. CD4+ and CD8+ T cells were sorted by FACS or magnetic beads before DNA extraction. The sequenced material came from sorted CD4+, CD8+, or CD8+CD57+ T cells (not recorded which) from PBMCs. The TCR was taken from a human donor in good health, serving as a control. The chain is made from TRBV2 and TRBJ2-7, and 11 junction bases match TRBD2. Here the CDR3 is given as CASSLNSGGAYEQYF. The sequenced DNA: TGTGCCAGCAGTTTAAATAGCGGGGGGGCCTACGAGCAGTACTTC.